This passage covers 30 T cell receptor beta chains from one sample sequenced in a study of blood T cell repertoires in COVID-19. Sequenced by immunoSEQ multiplex PCR; TCRdb stores in-frame clones only, minus some. The sample records 200,000 to 250,000 clones, 80% to 90% being singletons. Sequenced: PBMCs or T cells enriched from blood (not recorded which). All receptors derive from a woman between 18 and 30 years old in a cohort exposed to, infected with or recovered from COVID-19 (not recorded which).

J is TRBJ2-5 and V is TRBV3-1 (or the pseudogene TRBV3-2); TRBD1 matches 9 bases. Germline V gene lookup returns CDR1 LGHDT and CDR2 YNNKEL (reference sequence). The V gene end was trimmed by 5 bases and the J gene end by 4 bases; junction bases not matched to a gene: 8. This CDR3 has 15 amino acids. The CDR3 sequence is CASSSRTGAGETQYF. The CDR3 DNA follows: TGTGCCAGCAGCTCTCGGACAGGGGCGGGAGAGACCCAGTACTTC.

V gene TRBV13 combines with J gene TRBJ2-2; the D is unclear. Deletions cut 3 bases from V and 1 base from J, with 6 bases between. The length of the CDR3 is 14 residues. Germline lookup yields CDR1 PRHDT and CDR2 FYEKMQ (reference sequence). The CDR3 reads CASSFGKNTGELFF. The CDR3 DNA sequence: TGTGCCAGCAGCTTTGGCAAGAACACCGGGGAGCTGTTTTTT.

This chain joins TRBV11-2 and TRBJ1-1; TRBD1 agrees at 9 bases. Germline V gene sequence: CDR1 SGHAT, CDR2 FQNNGV. V dropped 1 base and J dropped 1; count of bases not matched to a gene: 4. CDR3 size: 16 residues. In nucleotides, the CDR3 is TGTGCCAGCAGCTTAGTCGACAGGGGGTCGAACACTGAAGCTTTCTTT. Its protein is CASSLVDRGSNTEAFF. The whole variable domain, remainder taken from reference TRBV11-2 and TRBJ1-1, is EAGVAQSPRYKIIEKRQSVAFWCNPISGHATLYWYQQILGQGPKLLIQFQNNGVVDDSQLPKDRFSAERLKGVDSTLKIQPAKLEDSAVYLCASSLVDRGSNTEAFFGQGTRLTVV.

The J gene is TRBJ1-2, the V gene TRBV28, with 9 bases that match TRBD1. CDR3 length equals 15 residues. V shed 2 bases and J 8 bases; nucleotides not matched to a gene: 9. Germline V lookup: CDR1 MDHEN, CDR2 SYDVKM. CDR3 nucleotides: TGTGCCAGCAGTTTAATAGGCGGACAGGGGTCGGGCTACACCTTC. Translated, it gives CASSLIGGQGSGYTF.

V and J are TRBV6-1 and TRBJ2-2, with D possibly TRBD1 on 6 matching bases. This CDR3 has 17 residues. CDR1 MNHNS and CDR2 SASEGT come from the germline V gene. V lost 4 bases to trimming and J lost 0 bases, with 15 bases between them. CDR3 in DNA: TGTGCCAGCAGTGCCACCGACAGGCCTGCGAACACCGGGGAGCTGTTTTTT. This encodes CASSATDRPANTGELFF.

Concerning this clone: Other DNA sequences in the sample encode the same CDR3. The V and J genes are TRBV5-1 and TRBJ2-5; D not certain. The germline V gene has CDR1 SGHRS and CDR2 YFSETQ. With 0 bases removed from V and 2 bases from J, the gap between germline ends came to 5 bases. The CDR3 contains 13 residues. CDR3 sequence: CASSLGVQETQYF. The CDR3 DNA is TGCGCCAGCAGCTTGGGCGTACAAGAGACCCAGTACTTC.

The V and J genes are TRBV29-1 and TRBJ2-5, with 10 positions matching TRBD1. Germline V gives CDR1 SQVTM, CDR2 ANQGSEA. V lost 4 bases and J lost 5; bases outside the gene matches: 7. The CDR3 runs 14 residues. The CDR3 DNA reads as TGCAGCGTTGTCGAGGACAGGGGGTGGGAGACCCAGTACTTC. Protein product: CSVVEDRGWETQYF.

The V and J genes are TRBV7-9 and TRBJ2-1, with D maybe TRBD2 (5 bases). The length of the CDR3 is 16 residues. Trimming left V 4 bases short and J 4 bases short, with 17 bases between. The germline gives CDR1 SEHNR, CDR2 FQNEAQ (reference sequence). The CDR3 spells CASSSNPGSTYNEQFF. CDR3 DNA: TGTGCCAGCAGCTCAAACCCGGGAAGCACTTACAATGAGCAGTTCTTC.

V is TRBV2 and J is TRBJ2-5; D call uncertain. CDR1 and CDR2 (germline): SNHLY, FYNNEI. V lost 10 bases, J lost 0 bases, and 12 bases lay in between. The CDR3 runs 13 residues. CDR3 residues: CATLAEYQETQYF. The CDR3 DNA reads as TGTGCCACCCTCGCTGAGTACCAAGAGACCCAGTACTTC.

The chain combines TRBV28 with TRBJ2-6; 12 nucleotides agree with TRBD1. V dropped 1 base and J dropped 2; count of bases not matched to a gene: 6. The CDR3 has 19 amino acids. Germline values: CDR1 MDHEN, CDR2 SYDVKM. The CDR3 DNA is TGTGCCAGCAGTTTATTTGGGACAGGGGGCTTAGCTGGGGCCAACGTCCTGACTTTC. Translation: CASSLFGTGGLAGANVLTF.

V is TRBV11-3 and J is TRBJ2-2; TRBD2 is a possible D gene (6 bases). This CDR3 spans 16 amino acids. V gave up 7 bases and J gave up 6 bases, with 21 bases separating them. Per the germline V gene, CDR1 is SGHNT and CDR2 is YENEEA. CDR3 sequence: CASTPGGSGVAGELFF. The DNA for the CDR3 is TGTGCCAGCACCCCAGGTGGATCGGGGGTTGCCGGGGAGCTGTTTTTT.

The chain joins TRBV5-1 to TRBJ1-2, with a possible D match to TRBD1 (5 bases). CDR1 is SGHRS, CDR2 YFSETQ, per germline. V lost 1 base to trimming and J lost 0 bases, with 13 bases between them. The length of the CDR3 is 16 residues. The CDR3 DNA reads TGCGCCAGCAGCTTGCGAGACAGCGCATCTAACTATGGCTACACCTTC. Its translation: CASSLRDSASNYGYTF.

V gene TRBV7-9 combines with J gene TRBJ1-1, with TRBD1 matching 7 bases. The CDR3 loop spans 17 amino acids. V trimming: 4 bases; J trimming: 3 bases; junction bases outside the gene matches: 14. CDR1 and CDR2 (germline): SEHNR, FQNEAQ (reference sequence). CDR3 DNA sequence: TGTGCCAGCAGCTCCCGACTTACAGGGGATGGGGACACTGAAGCTTTCTTT. Protein product: CASSSRLTGDGDTEAFF.

The chain carries TRBV7-9 and TRBJ2-7; D call uncertain. CDR1 is SEHNR, CDR2 FQNEAQ, per germline (reference sequence). V was cut by 5 bases and J by 3 bases, with 17 bases left in between. The CDR3 is made up of 15 amino acids. The CDR3 here is CASSHGGSRFYEQYF. The CDR3 DNA sequence: TGTGCCAGCAGCCATGGTGGCAGTCGCTTCTACGAGCAGTACTTC.

The V call is TRBV13, the J call TRBJ2-3; TRBD2 is a possible D gene (5 bases). The CDR3 contains 18 residues. Between the trimmed V and J ends, which lost 2 bases and 2 bases, there was a span of 20 bases. CDR1 PRHDT and CDR2 FYEKMQ come from the germline V gene (reference sequence). For the CDR3, the DNA is TGTGCCAGCAGCTTATGGACCCAAGCGGCCGTCTCCACAGATACGCAGTATTTT. It encodes CASSLWTQAAVSTDTQYF.

V gene TRBV6-5 combines with J gene TRBJ1-2; 8 bases line up with TRBD1. The CDR3 runs 14 residues. Germline V gives CDR1 MNHEY, CDR2 SVGAGI. V was pared by 8 bases and J by 3 bases, with 8 bases of the junction left unmatched. The CDR3 loop is CASLDRASHYGYTF. The CDR3 DNA reads as TGTGCCAGCCTGGACAGGGCATCTCACTATGGCTACACCTTC.

The chain recombines TRBV19 with TRBJ1-5; possible D gene TRBD1, 5 bases. The CDR3 sequence is 14 residues long. Germline V gives CDR1 LNHDA, CDR2 SQIVND (reference sequence). Trimming took off 2 bases at V and 6 bases at J, with 11 bases between the two ends. This CDR3 reads CASSISQGGQPQHF. The CDR3 DNA reads TGTGCCAGTAGTATAAGCCAGGGAGGTCAGCCCCAGCATTTT.

The rearrangement joins TRBV6-1 to TRBJ1-3, with D uncertain. The CDR3 length is 15 residues. V shed 2 bases and J shed 3 bases, with 11 bases lying between them. The germline V gene encodes CDR1 MNHNS and CDR2 SASEGT. This chain's CDR3 is CASSESHGGGNTIYF. DNA for the CDR3: TGTGCCAGCAGTGAATCCCATGGAGGTGGAAACACCATATATTTT.

This clone was seen only once. This specimen includes other DNA sequences encoding the same CDR3. This sequence joins TRBV28 and TRBJ1-2, with D maybe TRBD1 (6 bases). CDR1 and CDR2 (germline): MDHEN, SYDVKM. V lost 4 bases and J lost 4, with 10 bases in between. This CDR3 is 13 amino acids long. The CDR3 reads CASSSTGLYGYTF. The CDR3 DNA sequence: TGTGCCAGCAGTTCAACAGGGCTCTATGGCTACACCTTC.

The rearrangement links TRBV5-6 to TRBJ2-5; TRBD2 matches at 15 bases. Germline CDR1 reads SGHDT; CDR2 reads YYEEEE. The trim removed 0 bases at V and 0 bases at J, leaving 6 bases unmatched. This CDR3 contains 19 residues. Here the CDR3 DNA reads TGTGCCAGCAGCTTGGCCGCAGGGACTAGCGGGGGGTACCAAGAGACCCAGTACTTC. This sequence encodes CASSLAAGTSGGYQETQYF.

V usage is TRBV4-1 and J usage is TRBJ1-1; a possible D gene is TRBD1 (5 bases). V lost 1 base and J 1 base, leaving 10 bases between the germline ends. The CDR3 covers 15 residues. Germline-derived CDR1 and CDR2 are MGHRA and YSYEKL. The CDR3 sequence: CASSQVGGWNTEAFF. The CDR3 bases are TGCGCCAGCAGCCAAGTTGGGGGGTGGAACACTGAAGCTTTCTTT.

The rearrangement links TRBV9 to TRBJ1-2; 12 bases line up with TRBD1. The CDR3 spans 15 residues. Trimming removed 0 bases from V and 11 bases from J; junction bases left unmatched: 8. Germline V gene lookup returns CDR1 SGDLS and CDR2 YYNGEE. The CDR3 region has the DNA TGTGCCAGCAGCGTAGCTAGGGGACAGGGGGCGCGATACACCTTC. The encoded protein is CASSVARGQGARYTF.

The chain couples TRBV5-6 to TRBJ1-2, with D unclear. This CDR3 contains 14 residues. Looked up from germline, CDR1 is SGHDT and CDR2 is YYEEEE. Trimming cost V 1 base and J 5 bases, with 12 bases left between them. The CDR3 coding sequence is TGTGCCAGCAGCTTGTTTACATCCCCGTATGGCTACACCTTC. It specifies CASSLFTSPYGYTF.

The rearrangement joins TRBV2 to TRBJ2-7; TRBD1 aligns across 7 bases. This CDR3 has 14 amino acids. The V and J ends lost 6 bases and 4 bases, in that order; junction bases with no gene match: 9. Germline V gene data show CDR1 as SNHLY and CDR2 as FYNNEI. In DNA form, the CDR3 reads TGTGCCAGCAGCCGTGTTGACAGGGAGTACGAGCAGTACTTC. Translating gives CASSRVDREYEQYF.

The rearrangement joins TRBV7-9 to TRBJ1-2, with TRBD1 matching 7 bases. The CDR3 extends over 14 amino acids. The V and J ends lost 4 bases and 4 bases, in that order; junction bases with no gene match: 6. The germline gives CDR1 SEHNR, CDR2 FQNEAQ (reference sequence). Written as DNA, the CDR3 is TGTGCCAGCAGCTCCGGGACAGATGTCTATGGCTACACCTTC. It encodes CASSSGTDVYGYTF.

This chain joins TRBV7-2 and TRBJ2-4; tentatively, D is TRBD1 (5 bases). In germline, CDR1 is SGHTA, CDR2 FQGNSA. The V end lost 3 bases, the J end lost 12 bases, and 15 bases lay between the germline ends. The CDR3 runs to 13 residues. For the CDR3, the DNA is TGTGCCAGCAGCTTTACCACGCAGGGAAATCAGTACTTC. Amino acids: CASSFTTQGNQYF.

V and J are TRBV15 and TRBJ1-5, with TRBD1 identical over 9 bases. CDR1 and CDR2 (germline): LNHNV, YYDKDF (reference sequence). The trim removed 6 bases at V and 7 bases at J, leaving 4 bases unmatched. This CDR3 contains 13 residues. DNA for the CDR3: TGTGCCACCAGTCCGGACAGGGGACAGCCCCAGCATTTT. Its translation is CATSPDRGQPQHF. The full variable domain, rest sourced from reference TRBV15 and TRBJ1-5, is DAMVIQNPRYQVTQFGKPVTLSCSQTLNHNVMYWYQQKSSQAPKLLFHYYDKDFNNEADTPDNFQSRRPNTSFCFLDIRSPGLGDTAMYLCATSPDRGQPQHFGDGTRLSIL.

The gene calls are TRBV5-6 and TRBJ2-6, with D unclear. The germline V gene has CDR1 SGHDT and CDR2 YYEEEE. This CDR3 has 17 amino acids. Trimming removed 3 bases from V and 0 bases from J, with 13 bases in between. CDR3 sequence: CASSSEPYYSGANVLTF. CDR3 sequence (DNA): TGTGCCAGCAGCTCGGAACCCTACTACTCTGGGGCCAACGTCCTGACTTTC. The whole variable domain, filled in from reference TRBV5-6 and TRBJ2-6, reads DAGVTQSPTHLIKTRGQQVTLRCSPKSGHDTVSWYQQALGQGPQFIFQYYEEEERQRGNFPDRFSGHQFPNYSSELNVNALLLGDSALYLCASSSEPYYSGANVLTFGAGSRLTVL.

The rearrangement joins TRBV7-3 to TRBJ2-5, with D possibly matching TRBD1 (6 bases). V was trimmed by 5 bases and J by 7 bases, leaving 14 bases between them. The germline V gene has CDR1 SGHTA and CDR2 FQGTGA. This CDR3 spans 13 amino acids. CDR3 DNA sequence: TGTGCCAGCAGCCCCGGACAGCACAGGACCCAGTACTTC. It translates to CASSPGQHRTQYF.

The rearrangement uses TRBV14 and TRBJ2-1, with TRBD2 identical over 8 bases. The CDR3 runs 16 residues. Trimming at V came to 4 bases and at J to 5 bases, leaving 10 bases not matched to a gene. Germline CDR1 reads SGHDN; CDR2 reads FVKESK. The CDR3 nucleotides are TGTGCCAGCAGCCGCCAACTAGCGGAGGCCGACAATGAGCAGTTCTTC. Protein sequence: CASSRQLAEADNEQFF. Full variable domain (outside the CDR3, taken from reference TRBV14 and TRBJ2-1): EAGVTQFPSHSVIEKGQTVTLRCDPISGHDNLYWYRRVMGKEIKFLLHFVKESKQDESGMPNNRFLAERTGGTYSTLKVQPAELEDSGVYFCASSRQLAEADNEQFFGPGTRLTVL.